A selection of T cell receptor beta chains follows, all from one sample in a study of cytomegalovirus exposure and HLA in healthy donors. Here immunoSEQ multiplex PCR was the method, and the copy in TCRdb shows in-frame clones only, minus some. The sample lists 150,000 to 200,000 clones, around four fifths occurring once. The sequencing input was PBMCs. The receptor source for this set is a young woman in good health and CMV-seropositive. Both conserved end residues are part of each CDR3. Each record gives: V gene, CDR3 protein.

>TRBV5-6
CASSLGDRVTYEQYF
>TRBV10-3
CAISEGDRGTGANVLTF
>TRBV4-1
CASAGLLSTDTQYF
>TRBV28
CASRNQGSGNQPQHF
>TRBV19
CASGRDRTQGGYQPQHF
>TRBV28
CASSLATNEKLFF
>TRBV6-4
CASSVGWSTDTQYF
>TRBV5-4
CASSSSLGAGKNIQYF
>TRBV6-6
CASSYERVGTYEQYF
>TRBV12-5
CASGVGTSPTEAFF
>TRBV5-4
CAPSGSERSYEQYF
>TRBV4-1
CASSQDNTIAVTSDEQYF
>TRBV5-4
CASSLAGGLEDEQYF
>TRBV6-5
CASRQRRQIGNTIYF
>TRBV19
CASRPTGGTGELFF
>TRBV5-6
CASSLGGGQGYGYTF